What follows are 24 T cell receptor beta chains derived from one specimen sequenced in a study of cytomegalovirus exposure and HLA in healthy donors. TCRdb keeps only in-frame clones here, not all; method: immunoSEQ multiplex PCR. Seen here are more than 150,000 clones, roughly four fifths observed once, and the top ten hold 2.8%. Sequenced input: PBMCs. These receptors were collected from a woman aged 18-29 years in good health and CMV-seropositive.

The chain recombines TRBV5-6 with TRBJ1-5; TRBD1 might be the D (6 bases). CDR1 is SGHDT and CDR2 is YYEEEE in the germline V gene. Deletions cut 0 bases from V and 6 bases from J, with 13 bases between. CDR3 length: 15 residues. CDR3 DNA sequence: TGTGCCAGCAGCTTGGGGACAGAAACAATTCAGCCCCAGCATTTT. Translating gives CASSLGTETIQPQHF.

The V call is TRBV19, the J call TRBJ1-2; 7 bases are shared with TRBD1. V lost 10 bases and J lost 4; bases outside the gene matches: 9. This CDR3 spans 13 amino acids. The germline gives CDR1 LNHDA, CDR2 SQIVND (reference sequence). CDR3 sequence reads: CAISEGAVYGYTF. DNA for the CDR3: TGTGCCATCTCTGAGGGGGCGGTCTATGGCTACACCTTC.

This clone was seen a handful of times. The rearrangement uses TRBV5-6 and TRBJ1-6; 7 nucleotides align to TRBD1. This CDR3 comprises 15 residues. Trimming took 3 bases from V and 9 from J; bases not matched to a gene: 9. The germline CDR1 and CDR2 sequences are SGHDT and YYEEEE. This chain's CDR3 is CASSSDRELGSPLHF. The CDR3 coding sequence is TGTGCCAGCAGCTCAGACAGGGAACTTGGTTCACCCCTCCACTTT.

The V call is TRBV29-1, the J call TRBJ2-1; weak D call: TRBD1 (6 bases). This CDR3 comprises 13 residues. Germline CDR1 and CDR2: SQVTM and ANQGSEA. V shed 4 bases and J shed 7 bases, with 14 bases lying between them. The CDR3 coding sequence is TGCAGCGTTGGGGGCAGGGGTTCAAATGAGCAGTTCTTC. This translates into CSVGGRGSNEQFF.

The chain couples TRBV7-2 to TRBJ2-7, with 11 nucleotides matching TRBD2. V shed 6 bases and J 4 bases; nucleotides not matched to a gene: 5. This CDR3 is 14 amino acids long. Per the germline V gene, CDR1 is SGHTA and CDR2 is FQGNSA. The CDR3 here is CASSPTSGAYEQYF. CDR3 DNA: TGTGCCAGCAGTCCGACTAGCGGGGCTTACGAGCAGTACTTC.

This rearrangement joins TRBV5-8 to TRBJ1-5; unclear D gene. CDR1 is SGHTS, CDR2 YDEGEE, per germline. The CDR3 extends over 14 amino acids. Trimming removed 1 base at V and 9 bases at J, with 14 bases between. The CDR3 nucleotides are TGTGCCAGCAGCTTGAGGTCCGGTCCGGGGCCCCAGCATTTT. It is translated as CASSLRSGPGPQHF.

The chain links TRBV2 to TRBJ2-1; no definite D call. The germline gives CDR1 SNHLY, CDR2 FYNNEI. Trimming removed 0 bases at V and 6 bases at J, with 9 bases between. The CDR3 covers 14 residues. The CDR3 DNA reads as TGTGCCAGCAGTGAAGCGCTTGGCGGCAATGAGCAGTTCTTC. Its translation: CASSEALGGNEQFF.

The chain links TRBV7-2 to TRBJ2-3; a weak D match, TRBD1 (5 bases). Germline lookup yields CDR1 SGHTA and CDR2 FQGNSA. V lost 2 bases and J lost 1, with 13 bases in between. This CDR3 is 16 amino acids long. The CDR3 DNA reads TGTGCCAGCAGCTTAATAACGCTAGGGGGCACAGATACGCAGTATTTT. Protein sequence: CASSLITLGGTDTQYF.

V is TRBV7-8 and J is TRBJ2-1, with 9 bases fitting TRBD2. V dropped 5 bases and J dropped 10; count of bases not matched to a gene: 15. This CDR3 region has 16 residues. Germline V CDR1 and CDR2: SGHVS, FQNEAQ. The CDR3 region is CASSRRGGGALIEQFF. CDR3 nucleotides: TGTGCCAGCAGCCGCCGGGGCGGGGGGGCTCTCATCGAGCAGTTCTTC.

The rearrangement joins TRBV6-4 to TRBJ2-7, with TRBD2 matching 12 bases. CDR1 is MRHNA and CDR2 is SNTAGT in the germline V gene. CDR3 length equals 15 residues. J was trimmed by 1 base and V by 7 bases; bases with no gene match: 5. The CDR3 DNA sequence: TGTGCCAGCACCCCCGGGACTAGCGGGTCCTACGAGCAGTACTTC. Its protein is CASTPGTSGSYEQYF.

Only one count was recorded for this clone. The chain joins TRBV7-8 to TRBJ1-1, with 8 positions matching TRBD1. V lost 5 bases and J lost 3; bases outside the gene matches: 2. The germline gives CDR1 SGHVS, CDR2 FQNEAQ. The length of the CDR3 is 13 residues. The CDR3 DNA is TGTGCCAGCAGCCAGGGGGCAGACACTGAAGCTTTCTTT. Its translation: CASSQGADTEAFF.

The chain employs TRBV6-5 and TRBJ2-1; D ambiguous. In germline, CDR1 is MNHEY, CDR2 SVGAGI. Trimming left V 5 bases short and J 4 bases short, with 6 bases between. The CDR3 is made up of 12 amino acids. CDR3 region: CASSHRYNEQFF. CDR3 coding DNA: TGTGCCAGCAGTCACAGATACAATGAGCAGTTCTTC.

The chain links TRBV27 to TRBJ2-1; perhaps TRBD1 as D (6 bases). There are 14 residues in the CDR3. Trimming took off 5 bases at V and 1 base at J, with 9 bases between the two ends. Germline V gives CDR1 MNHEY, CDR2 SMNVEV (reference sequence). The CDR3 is CASSLQGSYNEQFF. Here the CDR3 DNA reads TGTGCCAGCAGTCTACAGGGTTCCTACAATGAGCAGTTCTTC.

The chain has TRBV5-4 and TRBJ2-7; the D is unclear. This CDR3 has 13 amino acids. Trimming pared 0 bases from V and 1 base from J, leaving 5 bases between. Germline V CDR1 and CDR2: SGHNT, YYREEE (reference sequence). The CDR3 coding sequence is TGTGCCAGCAGCTTGGGGAGATCCTACGAGCAGTACTTC. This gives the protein CASSLGRSYEQYF.

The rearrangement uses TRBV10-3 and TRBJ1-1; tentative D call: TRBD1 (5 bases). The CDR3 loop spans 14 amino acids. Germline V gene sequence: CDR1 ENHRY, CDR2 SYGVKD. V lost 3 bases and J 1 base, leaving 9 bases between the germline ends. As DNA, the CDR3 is TGTGCCATCAGTGAAGGGGTTAGGAACACTGAAGCTTTCTTT. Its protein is CAISEGVRNTEAFF.

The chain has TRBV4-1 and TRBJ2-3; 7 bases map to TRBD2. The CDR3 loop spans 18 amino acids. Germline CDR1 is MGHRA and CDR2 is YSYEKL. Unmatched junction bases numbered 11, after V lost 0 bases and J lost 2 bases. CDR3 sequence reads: CASSQDPPAGRYTDTQYF. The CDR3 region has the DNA TGCGCCAGCAGCCAAGATCCGCCAGCGGGGAGGTACACAGATACGCAGTATTTT.

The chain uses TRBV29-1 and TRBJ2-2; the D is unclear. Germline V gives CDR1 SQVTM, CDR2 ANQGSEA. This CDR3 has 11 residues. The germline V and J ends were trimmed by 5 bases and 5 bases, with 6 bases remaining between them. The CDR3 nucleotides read TGCAGCGTTTCAGTGACCGGGGAGCTGTTTTTT. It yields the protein CSVSVTGELFF.

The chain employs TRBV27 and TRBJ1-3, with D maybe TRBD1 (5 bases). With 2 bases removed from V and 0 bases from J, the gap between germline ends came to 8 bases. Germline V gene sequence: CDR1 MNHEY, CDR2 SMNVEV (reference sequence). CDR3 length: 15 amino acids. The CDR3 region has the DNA TGTGCCAGCAGTTTAGGGGGACTCTCTGGAAACACCATATATTTT. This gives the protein CASSLGGLSGNTIYF.

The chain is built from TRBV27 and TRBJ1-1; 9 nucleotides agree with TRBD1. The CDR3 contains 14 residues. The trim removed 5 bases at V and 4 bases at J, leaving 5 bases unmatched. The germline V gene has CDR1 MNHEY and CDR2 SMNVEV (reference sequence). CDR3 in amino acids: CASSTRQGVTEAFF. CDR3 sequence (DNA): TGTGCCAGCAGTACCCGACAGGGGGTCACTGAAGCTTTCTTT.

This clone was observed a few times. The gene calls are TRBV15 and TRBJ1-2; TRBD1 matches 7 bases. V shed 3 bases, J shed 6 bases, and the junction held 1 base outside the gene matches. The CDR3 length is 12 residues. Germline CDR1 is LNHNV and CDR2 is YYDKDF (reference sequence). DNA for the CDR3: TGTGCCACCAGCAGGGACAGGCATGGCTACACCTTC. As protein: CATSRDRHGYTF.

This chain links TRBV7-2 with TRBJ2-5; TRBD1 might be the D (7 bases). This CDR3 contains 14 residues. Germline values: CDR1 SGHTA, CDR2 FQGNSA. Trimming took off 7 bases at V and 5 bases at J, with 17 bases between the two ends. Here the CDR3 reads CASTRTAGGETQYF. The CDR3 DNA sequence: TGTGCCAGCACCCGGACGGCAGGGGGGGAGACCCAGTACTTC.

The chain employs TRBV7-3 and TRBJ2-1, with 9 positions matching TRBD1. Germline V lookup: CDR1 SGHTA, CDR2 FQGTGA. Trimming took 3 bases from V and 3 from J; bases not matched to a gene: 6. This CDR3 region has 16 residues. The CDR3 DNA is TGTGCCAGCAGCTTGACCGGGACAGGGATCTACAATGAGCAGTTCTTC. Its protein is CASSLTGTGIYNEQFF.

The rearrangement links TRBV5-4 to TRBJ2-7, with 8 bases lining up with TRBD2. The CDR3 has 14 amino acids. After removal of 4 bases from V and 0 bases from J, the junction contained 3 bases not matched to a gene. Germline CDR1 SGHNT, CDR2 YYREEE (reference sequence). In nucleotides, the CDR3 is TGTGCCAGCAGCCCCAGCGGGGGCTCCTACGAGCAGTACTTC. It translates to CASSPSGGSYEQYF.

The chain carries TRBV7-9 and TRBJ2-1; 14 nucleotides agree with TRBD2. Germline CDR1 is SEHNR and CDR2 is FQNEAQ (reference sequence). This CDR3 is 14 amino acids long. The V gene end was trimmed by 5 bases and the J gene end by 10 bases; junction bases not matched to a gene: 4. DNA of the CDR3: TGTGCCAGCAGCGGGACTAGCGGGGGTCAGGAGCAGTTCTTC. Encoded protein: CASSGTSGGQEQFF.